The 16 T cell receptor beta chains presented below share a single source sample, sequenced in a study of early T cells in non-severe SARS-CoV-2 infection. In TCRdb, the 5' RACE reads were re-called with MiXCR into one record per CDR3 protein. Of more than 65,000 distinct CDR3 sequences in the sample, around 15% are singletons; the top ten hold 1.4%. The sequenced material came from whole blood. The receptors shown here come from an adult who was a healthcare worker with PCR-confirmed SARS-CoV-2 infection or an uninfected control (not recorded which).

The rearrangement links TRBV6-6 to TRBJ2-7; maybe TRBD1 (6 bases). This CDR3 has 15 residues. Trimming pared 8 bases from V and 2 bases from J, leaving 19 bases between. Germline V gene sequence: CDR1 MNHNY, CDR2 SVGAGI (reference sequence). In DNA form, the CDR3 reads TGTGCCAGCTTGGGGGTTGGGGACACTACCTACGAGCAGTACTTC. It translates to CASLGVGDTTYEQYF.

The chain links TRBV18 to TRBJ1-2; perhaps TRBD1 as D (6 bases). This CDR3 is built from 12 residues. The germline gives CDR1 KGHSH, CDR2 LQKENI. V lost 3 bases and J lost 10, with 12 bases in between. The CDR3 spells CASSPGGHDYTF. DNA for the CDR3: TGTGCCAGCTCACCCGGGGGGCATGACTACACCTTC.

This clonotype has only a few counts. V and J are TRBV6-6 and TRBJ1-6; D is perhaps TRBD1 (5 bases). CDR3 length equals 12 residues. The V gene lost 7 bases and the J gene lost 7 bases, with 8 bases spanning the gap. In germline, CDR1 is MNHNY, CDR2 SVGAGI (reference sequence). The CDR3 spells CASTRANSPLHF. In DNA, the CDR3 is TGTGCCAGCACCAGGGCGAATTCACCCCTCCACTTT.

There are many counts of this clonotype. V is TRBV12-3 or TRBV12-4 and J is TRBJ1-2; D not resolved. V lost 1 base to trimming and J lost 3 bases, with 9 bases between them. The CDR3 is 14 amino acids. CDR3 in DNA: TGTGCCAGCAGTTTAGTCGGCTTCCACTATGGCTACACCTTC. Its translation is CASSLVGFHYGYTF.

The J gene is TRBJ1-1, the V gene TRBV11-2, with D unclear. The CDR3 loop spans 13 amino acids. The V gene's germline CDR1 is SGHAT and CDR2 FQNNGV. V dropped 2 bases and J dropped 5 bases, with 9 bases sitting between them. As DNA, the CDR3 is TGTGCCAGCAGCTTAAGCGGTAGGACTGAAGCTTTCTTT. It translates to CASSLSGRTEAFF.

This clonotype was counted many times. The genes are TRBV3-1 and TRBJ2-7; no clear D. Germline CDR1 LGHDT, CDR2 YNNKEL (reference sequence). Trimming took off 0 bases at V and 5 bases at J, with 8 bases between the two ends. This CDR3 is 13 amino acids long. The CDR3 spells CASSQDPRNEQYF. In nucleotides, the CDR3 is TGTGCCAGCAGCCAAGATCCCAGGAACGAGCAGTACTTC.

The gene calls are TRBV29-1 and TRBJ1-5, with D uncertain. Germline loops: CDR1 SQVTM, CDR2 ANQGSEA. The CDR3 covers 12 residues. The V and J ends lost 7 bases and 9 bases respectively, with 16 bases between them. Written as DNA, the CDR3 is TGCAGCGCCGTGTCACGGGGAGGGCCCCAGCATTTT. Its translation is CSAVSRGGPQHF.

The genes are TRBV6-1 and TRBJ2-7, with D perhaps TRBD1 or TRBD2 (5 bases each). The CDR3 covers 17 residues. Germline CDR1 MNHNS, CDR2 SASEGT. V lost 2 bases and J lost 8, with 25 bases in between. CDR3 region: CASSEYVGTDRFDKQYF. The CDR3 DNA reads TGTGCCAGCAGTGAATATGTGGGGACGGATAGATTTGATAAGCAGTACTTC.

Here the CDR3 reads CSASPGGYTGELFF. CDR3 in DNA: TGCAGTGCTAGCCCGGGGGGTTATACCGGGGAGCTGTTTTTT. The rearrangement joins TRBV20-1 to TRBJ2-2; 7 bases are a match to TRBD2. V shed 3 bases and J 5 bases; nucleotides not matched to a gene: 6. The CDR3 loop spans 14 amino acids. In germline, CDR1 is DFQATT, CDR2 SNEGSKA (reference sequence).

The chain carries TRBV10-3 and TRBJ2-3, with a possible D match to TRBD1 (6 bases). Germline-derived CDR1 and CDR2 are ENHRY and SYGVKD. The V and J ends lost 3 bases and 4 bases respectively, with 14 bases between them. CDR3 length: 15 amino acids. Written as DNA, the CDR3 is TGTGCCATCAGTGATTCCACAGGGATACCAGATACGCAGTATTTT. It yields the protein CAISDSTGIPDTQYF.

This chain joins TRBV3-1 and TRBJ2-1; D possibly corresponds to TRBD1 (6 bases). The CDR3 totals 16 residues. Germline V gives CDR1 LGHDT, CDR2 YNNKEL (reference sequence). V shed 4 bases and J shed 10 bases, with 23 bases lying between them. The CDR3: CASSRPTGMGWGEQFF. CDR3 nucleotide sequence: TGTGCCAGCAGCCGGCCGACAGGAATGGGATGGGGAGAGCAGTTCTTC.

This clonotype has only a few counts. The genes are TRBV9 and TRBJ1-2; the D gene is possibly TRBD1 (5 bases). Germline V gene data show CDR1 as SGDLS and CDR2 as YYNGEE. This CDR3 region has 16 residues. The germline V and J ends were trimmed by 4 bases and 1 base, with 17 bases remaining between them. CDR3 amino acids: CASSPVDRNYNYGYTF. The CDR3 DNA reads as TGTGCCAGCAGCCCCGTCGACAGAAATTATAACTATGGCTACACCTTC.

This chain links TRBV11-2 with TRBJ1-2; TRBD1 is a possible D gene (6 bases). Germline V gene data show CDR1 as SGHAT and CDR2 as FQNNGV. The CDR3 is 17 residues long. V lost 5 bases, J lost 7 bases, and 26 bases lay in between. CDR3 protein: CASSPHLQRGSPGGYTF. CDR3 nucleotide sequence: TGTGCCAGCAGCCCACACCTACAAAGGGGGAGTCCGGGTGGCTACACCTTC.

The V call is TRBV6-1, the J call TRBJ1-6, with unresolved D. Trimming left V 11 bases short and J 11 bases short, with 16 bases between. Germline V CDR1 and CDR2: MNHNS, SASEGT. The CDR3 loop spans 12 amino acids. Here the CDR3 DNA reads TGTGCCGGACGGGAGGGTACGGCACCCCTCCACTTT. This sequence encodes CAGREGTAPLHF.

The rearrangement joins TRBV29-1 to TRBJ1-3; D might be TRBD1 (5 bases). V lost 1 base to trimming and J lost 0 bases, with 10 bases between them. The CDR3 spans 15 residues. Germline CDR1 reads SQVTM; CDR2 reads ANQGSEA. The CDR3 reads CSVEVPGYSGNTIYF. The CDR3 nucleotides are TGCAGCGTTGAAGTTCCAGGGTACTCTGGAAACACCATATATTTT.

The chain links TRBV20-1 to TRBJ2-5; D gene uncertain. There are 13 residues in the CDR3. With 3 bases removed from V and 4 bases from J, the gap between germline ends came to 12 bases. Germline CDR1 is DFQATT and CDR2 is SNEGSKA (reference sequence). The CDR3 loop is CSARQLVTETQYF. In nucleotides, the CDR3 is TGCAGTGCTAGGCAACTGGTCACAGAGACCCAGTACTTC.